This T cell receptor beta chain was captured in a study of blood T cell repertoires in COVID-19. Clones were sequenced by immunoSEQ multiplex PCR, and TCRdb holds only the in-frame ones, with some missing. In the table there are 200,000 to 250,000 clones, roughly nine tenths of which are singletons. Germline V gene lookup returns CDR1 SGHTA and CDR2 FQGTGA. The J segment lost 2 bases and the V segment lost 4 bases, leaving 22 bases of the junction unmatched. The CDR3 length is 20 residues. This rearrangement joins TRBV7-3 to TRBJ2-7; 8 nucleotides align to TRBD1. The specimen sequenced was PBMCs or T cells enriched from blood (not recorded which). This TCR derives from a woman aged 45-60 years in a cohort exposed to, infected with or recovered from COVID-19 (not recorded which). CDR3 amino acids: CASSSNRDRSYSSGTYEQYF. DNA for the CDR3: TGTGCCAGCAGCTCCAACCGGGACAGGAGTTATAGTAGCGGTACCTACGAGCAGTACTTC.